The 27 T cell receptor beta chains in this list originate from one sample, sequenced in a study of CD8 T cells in Susac syndrome. Random hexamers were used to reverse transcribe an amount of roughly 0.45 to 1 ug RNA. TCRdb redid the calling of the immunoSEQ multiplex PCR reads with MiXCR, one entry per CDR3 protein. The sample has 65,000 to 90,000 distinct CDR3 sequences; about 95% are singletons. The material sequenced was CD8+ T cells from PBMCs. The origin of the receptors is a human donor with multiple sclerosis.

The chain joins TRBV7-9 to TRBJ2-2; TRBD2 aligns across 8 bases. Trimming cost V 6 bases and J 0 bases; bases outside gene matches: 6. The CDR3 spans 16 residues. Looked up from germline, CDR1 is SEHNR and CDR2 is FQNEAQ (reference sequence). The CDR3 region is CASSPHSGANTGELFF. DNA of the CDR3: TGTGCCAGCAGTCCACATAGCGGGGCGAACACCGGGGAGCTGTTTTTT.

The J gene is TRBJ1-1, the V gene TRBV5-1; no clear D. The germline V and J ends were trimmed by 0 bases and 1 base, with 10 bases remaining between them. This CDR3 has 15 amino acids. CDR1 and CDR2 from the germline V gene are SGHRS and YFSETQ. DNA of the CDR3: TGCGCCAGCAGCTTGGGTGGGAGTCGGAACACTGAAGCTTTCTTT. This translates into CASSLGGSRNTEAFF.

In DNA, the CDR3 is TGTGCCAGCAGCTTAATGGGAGAATTGAACACTGAAGCTTTCTTT. Protein sequence: CASSLMGELNTEAFF. The chain carries TRBV7-2 and TRBJ1-1; D unclear. The germline V gene has CDR1 SGHTA and CDR2 FQGNSA. This CDR3 has 15 residues. The V gene lost 2 bases and the J gene lost 0 bases, with 10 bases spanning the gap. Full variable domain (outside the CDR3, taken from reference TRBV7-2 and TRBJ1-1): GAGVSQSPSNKVTEKGKDVELRCDPISGHTALYWYRQSLGQGLEFLIYFQGNSAPDKSGLPSDRFSAERTGGSVSTLTIQRTQQEDSAVYLCASSLMGELNTEAFFGQGTRLTVV.

The chain combines TRBV7-2 with TRBJ1-6, with 9 bases matching TRBD1. This CDR3 region has 15 residues. The V gene's germline CDR1 is SGHTA and CDR2 FQGNSA. V dropped 7 bases and J dropped 8; count of bases not matched to a gene: 9. CDR3 amino acids: CASISGTGPYSPLHF. The CDR3 region has the DNA TGTGCCAGCATCTCCGGGACAGGGCCCTATTCACCCCTCCACTTT.

The chain combines TRBV28 with TRBJ1-5; no reliable D call. Germline V gene lookup returns CDR1 MDHEN and CDR2 SYDVKM. The CDR3 has 13 residues. V lost 2 bases, J lost 3 bases, and 5 bases lay in between. The CDR3 sequence: CASSLRDNQPQHF. DNA for the CDR3: TGTGCCAGCAGTTTAAGAGACAATCAGCCCCAGCATTTT. Drawing the rest from reference TRBV28 and TRBJ1-5, the complete variable domain is DVKVTQSSRYLVKRTGEKVFLECVQDMDHENMFWYRQDPGLGLRLIYFSYDVKMKEKGDIPEGYSVSREKKERFSLILESASTNQTSMYLCASSLRDNQPQHFGDGTRLSIL.

The rearrangement joins TRBV5-4 to TRBJ2-1; D not resolved. V shed 1 base and J shed 5 bases, with 7 bases lying between them. Germline V gene data show CDR1 as SGHNT and CDR2 as YYREEE (reference sequence). The CDR3 is made up of 13 amino acids. CDR3 protein: CASSLPSDNEQFF. As DNA, the CDR3 is TGTGCCAGCAGCTTGCCCAGTGACAATGAGCAGTTCTTC.

This chain links TRBV12-5 with TRBJ1-1, with D uncertain. The germline gives CDR1 LGHNT, CDR2 FRNRAP. V lost 7 bases and J lost 3, with 12 bases in between. The CDR3 contains 13 residues. The CDR3 spells CASDPREYTEAFF. For the CDR3, the DNA is TGTGCTAGTGATCCTAGGGAGTACACTGAAGCTTTCTTT.

The CDR3, as DNA: TGTGCCAGCAGCCCGACTAGCGGGAGTCGGGAGACCCAGTACTTC. Translation gives CASSPTSGSRETQYF. The chain joins TRBV12-3 or TRBV12-4 to TRBJ2-5; 12 nucleotides agree with TRBD2. The CDR3 consists of 15 residues. V was clipped by 6 bases and J by 5 bases; unmatched bases: 7.

The chain couples TRBV9 to TRBJ2-7; tentative D call: TRBD2 (5 bases). Trimming left V 3 bases short and J 0 bases short, with 13 bases between. In germline, CDR1 is SGDLS, CDR2 YYNGEE. The CDR3 contains 15 residues. CDR3 nucleotides: TGTGCCAGCAGCGGAGAGGACTCGTCCTCCTACGAGCAGTACTTC. This encodes CASSGEDSSSYEQYF. The full variable domain, completed using reference TRBV9 and TRBJ2-7, is DSGVTQTPKHLITATGQRVTLRCSPRSGDLSVYWYQQSLDQGLQFLIQYYNGEERAKGNILERFSAQQFPDLHSELNLSSLELGDSALYFCASSGEDSSSYEQYFGPGTRLTVT.

This clonotype came up a few times. The chain links TRBV6-2 or TRBV6-3 to TRBJ2-2, with unresolved D. V was cut by 3 bases and J by 6 bases, with 2 bases left in between. The CDR3 extends over 11 amino acids. In germline, CDR1 is MNHEY, CDR2 SVGEGT. The CDR3 DNA reads as TGTGCCAGCAGTTATCCCGGGGAGCTGTTTTTT. Encoded protein: CASSYPGELFF.

The chain has TRBV5-6 and TRBJ1-1; 12 bases align to TRBD1. Germline V CDR1 and CDR2: SGHDT, YYEEEE. Losses at the gene ends were 6 bases for V and 4 bases for J; bases not matched to a gene: 7. This CDR3 contains 15 residues. The CDR3 DNA is TGTGCCAGCACCCCGGGACAGGGGGCGAGCACTGAAGCTTTCTTT. Translating it yields CASTPGQGASTEAFF. The entire variable domain, with the rest obtained from reference TRBV5-6 and TRBJ1-1, is as follows: DAGVTQSPTHLIKTRGQQVTLRCSPKSGHDTVSWYQQALGQGPQFIFQYYEEEERQRGNFPDRFSGHQFPNYSSELNVNALLLGDSALYLCASTPGQGASTEAFFGQGTRLTVV.

V usage is TRBV20-1 and J usage is TRBJ1-1; D is ambiguous. The V and J ends lost 1 base and 8 bases respectively, with 5 bases between them. The CDR3 runs 10 residues. Germline lookup yields CDR1 DFQATT and CDR2 SNEGSKA (reference sequence). The CDR3 loop is CSARGEEAFF. Written as DNA, the CDR3 is TGCAGTGCTAGAGGTGAGGAAGCTTTCTTT.

V gene TRBV29-1 combines with J gene TRBJ2-7, with D possibly being TRBD2 (5 bases). The V and J ends lost 0 bases and 1 base respectively, with 7 bases between them. This CDR3 has 13 amino acids. Germline-derived CDR1 and CDR2 are SQVTM and ANQGSEA. The CDR3 is CSVEDPGSYEQYF. The CDR3 DNA sequence: TGCAGCGTTGAAGACCCGGGATCCTACGAGCAGTACTTC.

The chain combines TRBV29-1 with TRBJ1-1; D ambiguous. Germline V gene sequence: CDR1 SQVTM, CDR2 ANQGSEA. The CDR3 loop spans 12 amino acids. V was cut by 3 bases and J by 1 base, with 6 bases left in between. The CDR3 is CSVEGKNTEAFF. In DNA, the CDR3 is TGCAGCGTTGAGGGTAAGAACACTGAAGCTTTCTTT.

Here the CDR3 DNA reads TGCAGCGTTGCGGGACAGTTCGGTGGCTACACCTTC. Protein sequence: CSVAGQFGGYTF. The V gene is TRBV29-1, the J gene TRBJ1-2, with 7 bases that match TRBD1. This CDR3 comprises 12 residues. Germline V gene lookup returns CDR1 SQVTM and CDR2 ANQGSEA. After removal of 4 bases from V and 7 bases from J, the junction contained 6 bases not matched to a gene.

The rearrangement joins TRBV3-1 to TRBJ1-1; D gene uncertain. The V end was cut by 4 bases, the J end by 0 bases, with 12 bases between. Germline V gene data show CDR1 as LGHDT and CDR2 as YNNKEL (reference sequence). This CDR3 region has 15 residues. CDR3 residues: CASSPISGVNTEAFF. As DNA, the CDR3 is TGTGCCAGCAGCCCGATCTCCGGGGTGAACACTGAAGCTTTCTTT.

The CDR3 loop reads CASSQYPGAEAFF. DNA for the CDR3: TGTGCCAGCAGCCAATACCCTGGGGCTGAAGCTTTCTTT. The chain joins TRBV7-9 to TRBJ1-1; the D is unclear. CDR3 size: 13 residues. V was shortened by 5 bases and J by 6 bases, with 13 bases between the two germline ends. From germline, CDR1 is SEHNR and CDR2 FQNEAQ (reference sequence).

The chain joins TRBV27 to TRBJ2-3; D possibly corresponds to TRBD2 (7 bases). Germline V gene data show CDR1 as MNHEY and CDR2 as SMNVEV (reference sequence). V shed 6 bases and J shed 6 bases, with 16 bases lying between them. The CDR3 has 14 amino acids. CDR3 sequence (DNA): TGTGCCAGCAGGCTTGGGGGGGGCGGGGATACGCAGTATTTT. Translating it yields CASRLGGGGDTQYF.

The chain recombines TRBV24-1 with TRBJ2-3; 7 bases line up with TRBD1. Germline V gene data show CDR1 as KGHDR and CDR2 as SFDVKD. V lost 3 bases, J lost 5 bases, and 7 bases stayed unmatched. This CDR3 region has 15 residues. The CDR3, as DNA: TGTGCCACCAGTGATCCCACGCAGGGGGAAGATACGCAGTATTTT. The encoded protein is CATSDPTQGEDTQYF.

The rearrangement uses TRBV6-2 or TRBV6-3 and TRBJ2-5; no clear D gene. Germline CDR1 MNHEY, CDR2 SVGEGT. V was shortened by 3 bases and J by 3 bases, with 8 bases between the two germline ends. The CDR3 has 13 residues. CDR3 DNA: TGTGCCAGCAGTTATGAGCTAGAAGAGACCCAGTACTTC. Translation gives CASSYELEETQYF.

The V and J genes are TRBV12-3 or TRBV12-4 and TRBJ1-5, with a possible D match to TRBD1 (5 bases). Trimming took 5 bases from V and 2 from J, leaving 10 bases between them. The CDR3 covers 14 residues. The chain's CDR3 is CASSADNGNQPQHF. The CDR3 DNA reads TGTGCCAGCAGTGCGGACAACGGCAATCAGCCCCAGCATTTT.

This clonotype was recorded once. The chain is built from TRBV7-8 and TRBJ2-1; 9 bases line up with TRBD2. The V gene's germline CDR1 is SGHVS and CDR2 FQNEAQ. V lost 5 bases to trimming and J lost 0 bases; unmatched junction nucleotides: 8. This CDR3 comprises 17 residues. CDR3 in amino acids: CASSPIAGASSYNEQFF. CDR3 in DNA: TGTGCCAGCAGCCCCATAGCGGGGGCCAGCTCCTACAATGAGCAGTTCTTC.

This chain links TRBV20-1 with TRBJ1-1, with D perhaps TRBD1 (5 bases). The V gene's germline CDR1 is DFQATT and CDR2 SNEGSKA (reference sequence). The V end lost 6 bases, the J end lost 7 bases, and 12 bases lay between the germline ends. This CDR3 region has 11 residues. CDR3 in amino acids: CSAPAGGEAFF. Here the CDR3 DNA reads TGCAGTGCCCCCGCGGGGGGTGAAGCTTTCTTT.

This clonotype has just one count. The chain carries TRBV7-9 and TRBJ2-3; no definite D call. Germline V gives CDR1 SEHNR, CDR2 FQNEAQ (reference sequence). Deletions cut 1 base from V and 3 bases from J, with 14 bases between. The CDR3 has 16 residues. Here the CDR3 DNA reads TGTGCCAGCAGCTTAGATCGGGTCACACTTACAGATACGCAGTATTTT. Its protein is CASSLDRVTLTDTQYF.

CDR3 protein: CASSLVPDRAEAFF. As DNA, the CDR3 is TGTGCCAGCAGCTTAGTCCCTGACAGGGCTGAAGCTTTCTTT. This sequence joins TRBV7-6 and TRBJ1-1; TRBD1 agrees at 7 bases. The J segment lost 6 bases and the V segment lost 1 base, leaving 5 bases of the junction unmatched. Per the germline V gene, CDR1 is SGHVS and CDR2 is FNYEAQ. This CDR3 is built from 14 residues.

This sequence joins TRBV5-6 and TRBJ2-1; TRBD2 matches 11 bases. Per the germline V gene, CDR1 is SGHDT and CDR2 is YYEEEE. V gave up 3 bases and J gave up 4 bases; unmatched junction bases: 6. CDR3 length equals 16 residues. In nucleotides, the CDR3 is TGTGCCAGCAGCTACCCCGGGACTAGCGGTTACAATGAGCAGTTCTTC. It codes for CASSYPGTSGYNEQFF.

The chain has TRBV12-3 or TRBV12-4 and TRBJ1-3, with no clear D. The CDR3 length is 15 residues. V was cut by 5 bases and J by 0 bases, with 11 bases left in between. CDR3 in amino acids: CASSPTLSSGNTIYF. CDR3 DNA: TGTGCCAGCAGTCCTACCTTGAGCTCTGGAAACACCATATATTTT.